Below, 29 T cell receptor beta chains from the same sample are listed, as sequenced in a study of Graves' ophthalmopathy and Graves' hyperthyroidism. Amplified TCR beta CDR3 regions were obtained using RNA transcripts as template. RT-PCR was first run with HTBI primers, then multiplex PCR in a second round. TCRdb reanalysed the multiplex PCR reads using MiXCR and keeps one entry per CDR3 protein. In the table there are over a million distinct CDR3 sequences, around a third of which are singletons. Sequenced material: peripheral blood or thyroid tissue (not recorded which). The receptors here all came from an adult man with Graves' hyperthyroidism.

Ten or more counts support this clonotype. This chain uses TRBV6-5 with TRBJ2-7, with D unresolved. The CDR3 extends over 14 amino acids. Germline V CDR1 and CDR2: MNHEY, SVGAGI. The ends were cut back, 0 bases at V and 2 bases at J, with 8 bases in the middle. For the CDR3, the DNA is TGTGCCAGCAGTTACTCGATGCGAGCCTACGAGCAGTACTTC. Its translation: CASSYSMRAYEQYF.

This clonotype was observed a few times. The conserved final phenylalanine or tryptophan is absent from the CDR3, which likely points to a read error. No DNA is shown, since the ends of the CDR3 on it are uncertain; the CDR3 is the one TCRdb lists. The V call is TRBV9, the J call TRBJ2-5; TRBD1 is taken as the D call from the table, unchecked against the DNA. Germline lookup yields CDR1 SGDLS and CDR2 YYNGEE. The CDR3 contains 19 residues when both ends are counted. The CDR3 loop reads CASSVETGGGRDYGYTFGS.

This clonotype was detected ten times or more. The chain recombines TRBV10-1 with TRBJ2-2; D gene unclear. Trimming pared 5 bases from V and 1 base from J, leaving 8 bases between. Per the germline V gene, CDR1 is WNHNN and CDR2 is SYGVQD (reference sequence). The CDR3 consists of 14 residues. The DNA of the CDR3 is TGCGCCAGCAGTAGAAACTGGAACACCGGGGAGCTGTTTTTT. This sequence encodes CASSRNWNTGELFF.

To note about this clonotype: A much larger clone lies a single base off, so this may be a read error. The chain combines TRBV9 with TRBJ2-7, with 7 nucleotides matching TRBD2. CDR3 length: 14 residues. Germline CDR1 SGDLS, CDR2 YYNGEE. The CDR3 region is CASGVGGSPNEQYF. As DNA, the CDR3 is TGTGCCAGCGGCGTAGGCGGGAGTCCCAACGAGCAGTACTTC.

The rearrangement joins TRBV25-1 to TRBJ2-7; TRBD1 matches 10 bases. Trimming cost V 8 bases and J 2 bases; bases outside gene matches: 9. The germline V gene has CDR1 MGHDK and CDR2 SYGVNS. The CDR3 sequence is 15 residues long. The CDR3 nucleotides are TGTGCCAGCGGGACAGGGGCCCTACCCCCCTACGAGCAGTACTTC. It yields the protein CASGTGALPPYEQYF.

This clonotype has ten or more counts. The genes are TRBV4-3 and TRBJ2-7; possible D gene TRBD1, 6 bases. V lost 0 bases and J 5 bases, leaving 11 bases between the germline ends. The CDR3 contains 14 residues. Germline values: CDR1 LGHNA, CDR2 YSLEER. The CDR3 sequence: CASSQEWHRDEQYF. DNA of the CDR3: TGCGCCAGCAGCCAAGAGTGGCACAGGGACGAGCAGTACTTC.

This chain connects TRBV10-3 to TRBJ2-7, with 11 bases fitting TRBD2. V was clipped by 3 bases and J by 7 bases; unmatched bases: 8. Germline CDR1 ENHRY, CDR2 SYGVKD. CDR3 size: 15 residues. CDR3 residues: CAISDWTSGLKEQYF. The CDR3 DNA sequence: TGTGCCATCAGTGATTGGACTAGCGGGCTCAAGGAGCAGTACTTC.

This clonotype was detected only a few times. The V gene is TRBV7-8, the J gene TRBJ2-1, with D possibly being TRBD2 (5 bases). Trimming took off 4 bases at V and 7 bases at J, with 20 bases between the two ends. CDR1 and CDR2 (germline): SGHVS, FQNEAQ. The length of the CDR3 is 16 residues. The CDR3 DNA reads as TGTGCCAGCAGCTCAACCCCTTTTGGACGGGAAAATGAGCAGTTCTTC. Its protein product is CASSSTPFGRENEQFF.

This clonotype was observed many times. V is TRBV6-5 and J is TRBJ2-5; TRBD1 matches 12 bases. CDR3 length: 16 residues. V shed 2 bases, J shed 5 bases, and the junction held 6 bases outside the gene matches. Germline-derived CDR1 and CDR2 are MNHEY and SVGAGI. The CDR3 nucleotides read TGTGCCAGCAGTTACGGGGGACAGGGGGCATCGGAGACCCAGTACTTC. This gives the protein CASSYGGQGASETQYF.

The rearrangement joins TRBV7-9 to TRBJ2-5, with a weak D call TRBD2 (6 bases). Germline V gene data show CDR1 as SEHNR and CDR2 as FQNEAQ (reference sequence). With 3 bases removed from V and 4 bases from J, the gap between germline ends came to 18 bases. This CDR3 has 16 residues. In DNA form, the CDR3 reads TGTGCCAGCAGCTTTTCTAGGGAGGATATTACAGAGACCCAGTACTTC. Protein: CASSFSREDITETQYF.

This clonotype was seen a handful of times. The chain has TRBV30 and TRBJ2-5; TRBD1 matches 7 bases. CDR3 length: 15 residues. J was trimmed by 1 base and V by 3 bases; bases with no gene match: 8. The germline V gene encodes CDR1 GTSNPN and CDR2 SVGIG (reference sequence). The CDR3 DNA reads TGTGCCTGGAGGAATTGGGACAGCGGCCAAGAGACCCAGTACTTC. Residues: CAWRNWDSGQETQYF.

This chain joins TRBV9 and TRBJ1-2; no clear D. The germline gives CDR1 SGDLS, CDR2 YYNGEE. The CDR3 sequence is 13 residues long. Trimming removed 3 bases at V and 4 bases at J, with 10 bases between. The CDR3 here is CASSGERSYGYTF. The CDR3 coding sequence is TGTGCCAGCAGCGGAGAGAGGAGCTATGGCTACACCTTC.

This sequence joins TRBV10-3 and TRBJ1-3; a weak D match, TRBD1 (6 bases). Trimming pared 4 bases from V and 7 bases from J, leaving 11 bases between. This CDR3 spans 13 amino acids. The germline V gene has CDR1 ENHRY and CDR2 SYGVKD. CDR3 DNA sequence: TGTGCCATCAGTGTGGGGGGCTCGAACACCATATATTTT. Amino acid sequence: CAISVGGSNTIYF.

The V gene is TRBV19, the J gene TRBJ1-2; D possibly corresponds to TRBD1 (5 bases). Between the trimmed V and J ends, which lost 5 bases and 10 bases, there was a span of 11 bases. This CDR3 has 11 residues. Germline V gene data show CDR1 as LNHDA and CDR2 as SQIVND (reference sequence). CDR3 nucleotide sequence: TGTGCCAGTAGTGATCAGGGAGACTACACCTTC. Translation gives CASSDQGDYTF.

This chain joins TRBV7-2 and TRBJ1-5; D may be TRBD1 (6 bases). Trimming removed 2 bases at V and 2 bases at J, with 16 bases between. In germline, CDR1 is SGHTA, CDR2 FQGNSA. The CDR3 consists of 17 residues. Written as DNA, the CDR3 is TGTGCCAGCAGCTTATCGTGGGGGCAGGGCCGCAATCAGCCCCAGCATTTT. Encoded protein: CASSLSWGQGRNQPQHF.

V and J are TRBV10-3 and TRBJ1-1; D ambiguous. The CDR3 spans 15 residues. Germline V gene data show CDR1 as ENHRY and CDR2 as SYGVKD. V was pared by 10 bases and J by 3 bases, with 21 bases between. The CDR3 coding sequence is TGTGCCAGCAATACCTGGAGGAGATGGGACACTGAAGCTTTCTTT. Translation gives CASNTWRRWDTEAFF.

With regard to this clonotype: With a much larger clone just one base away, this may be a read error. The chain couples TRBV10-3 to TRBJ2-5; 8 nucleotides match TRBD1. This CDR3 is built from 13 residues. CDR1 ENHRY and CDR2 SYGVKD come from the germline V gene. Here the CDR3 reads CASAGTGQETQCF. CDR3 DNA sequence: TGTGCCAGTGCAGGGACAGGACAAGAGACCCAGTGCTTC.

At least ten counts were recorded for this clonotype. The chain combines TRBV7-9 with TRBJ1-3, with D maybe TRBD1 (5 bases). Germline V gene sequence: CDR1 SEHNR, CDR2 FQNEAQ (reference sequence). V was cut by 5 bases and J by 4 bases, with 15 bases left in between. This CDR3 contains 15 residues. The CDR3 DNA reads TGTGCCAGCAGCCCGCCGGGGGAGACCGGAAACACCATATATTTT. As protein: CASSPPGETGNTIYF.

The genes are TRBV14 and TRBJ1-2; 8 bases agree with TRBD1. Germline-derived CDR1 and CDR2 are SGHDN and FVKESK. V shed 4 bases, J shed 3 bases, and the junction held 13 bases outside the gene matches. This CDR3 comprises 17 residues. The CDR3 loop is CASSPRGQGFWDYGYTF. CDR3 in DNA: TGTGCCAGCAGCCCCCGAGGACAGGGCTTTTGGGACTATGGCTACACCTTC. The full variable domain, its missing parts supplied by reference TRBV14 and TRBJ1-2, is EAGVTQFPSHSVIEKGQTVTLRCDPISGHDNLYWYRRVMGKEIKFLLHFVKESKQDESGMPNNRFLAERTGGTYSTLKVQPAELEDSGVYFCASSPRGQGFWDYGYTFGSGTRLTVV.

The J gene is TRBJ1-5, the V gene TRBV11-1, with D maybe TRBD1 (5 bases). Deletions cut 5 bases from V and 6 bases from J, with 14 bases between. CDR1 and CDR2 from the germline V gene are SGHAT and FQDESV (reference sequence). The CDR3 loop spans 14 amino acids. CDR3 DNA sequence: TGTGCCAGCAGCCCGGGAACGAGGGGTCAGCCCCAGCATTTT. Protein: CASSPGTRGQPQHF.

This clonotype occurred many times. CDR3 DNA sequence: TGTGCCAGCAGCCCCACGACAGGGTCTAATGAAAAACTGTTTTTT. Encoded protein: CASSPTTGSNEKLFF. The rearrangement uses TRBV14 and TRBJ1-4; 7 bases map to TRBD1. The CDR3 has 15 residues. V lost 4 bases to trimming and J lost 3 bases; unmatched junction nucleotides: 5. The germline gives CDR1 SGHDN, CDR2 FVKESK.

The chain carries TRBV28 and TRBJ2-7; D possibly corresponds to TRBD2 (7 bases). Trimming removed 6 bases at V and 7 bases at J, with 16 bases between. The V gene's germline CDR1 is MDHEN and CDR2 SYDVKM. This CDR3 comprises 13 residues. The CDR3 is CASSGGGRREQYF. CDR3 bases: TGTGCCAGCAGCGGCGGGGGCAGGCGGGAGCAGTACTTC.

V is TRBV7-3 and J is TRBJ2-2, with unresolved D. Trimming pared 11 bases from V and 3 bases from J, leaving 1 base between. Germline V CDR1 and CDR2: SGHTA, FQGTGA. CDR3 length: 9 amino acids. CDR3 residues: CADTGELFF. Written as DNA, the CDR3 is TGTGCCGACACCGGGGAGCTGTTTTTT.

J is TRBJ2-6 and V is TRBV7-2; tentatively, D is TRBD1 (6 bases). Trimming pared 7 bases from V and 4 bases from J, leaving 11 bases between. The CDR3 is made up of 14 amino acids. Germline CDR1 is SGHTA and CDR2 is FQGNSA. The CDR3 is CASTDSGGANVLTF. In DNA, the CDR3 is TGTGCCAGCACGGACAGCGGCGGGGCCAACGTCCTGACTTTC.

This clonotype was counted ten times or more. The CDR3: CASMLGTSGPLYF. Here the CDR3 DNA reads TGTGCCAGCATGCTGGGGACTAGCGGCCCACTGTACTTC. This chain joins TRBV9 and TRBJ2-7; 11 nucleotides align to TRBD2. The CDR3 runs 13 residues. J lost 12 bases, V lost 6 bases, and 11 bases had no gene match. The germline V gene has CDR1 SGDLS and CDR2 YYNGEE.

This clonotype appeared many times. CDR3 sequence reads: CATSDSRRAQETQYF. The CDR3 DNA sequence: TGTGCCACCAGTGACTCTAGGAGAGCCCAAGAGACCCAGTACTTC. The gene calls are TRBV24-1 and TRBJ2-5; no definite D call. Per the germline V gene, CDR1 is KGHDR and CDR2 is SFDVKD. Trimming stripped 4 bases from V and 1 base from J, with 12 bases between. CDR3 length: 15 residues.

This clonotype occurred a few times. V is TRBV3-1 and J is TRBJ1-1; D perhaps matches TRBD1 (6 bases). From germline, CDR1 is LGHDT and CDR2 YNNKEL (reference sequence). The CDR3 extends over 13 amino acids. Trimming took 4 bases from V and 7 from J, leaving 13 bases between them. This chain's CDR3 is CASSPMGASEAFF. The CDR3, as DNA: TGTGCCAGCAGCCCCATGGGGGCCAGTGAAGCTTTCTTT.

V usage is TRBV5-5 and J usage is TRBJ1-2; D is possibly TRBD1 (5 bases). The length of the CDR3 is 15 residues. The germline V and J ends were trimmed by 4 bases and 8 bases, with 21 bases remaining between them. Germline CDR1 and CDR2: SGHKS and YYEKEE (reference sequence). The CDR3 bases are TGTGCCAGCAGCCAAACTCTACCGGGGGTACGAGGCTACACCTTC. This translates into CASSQTLPGVRGYTF.

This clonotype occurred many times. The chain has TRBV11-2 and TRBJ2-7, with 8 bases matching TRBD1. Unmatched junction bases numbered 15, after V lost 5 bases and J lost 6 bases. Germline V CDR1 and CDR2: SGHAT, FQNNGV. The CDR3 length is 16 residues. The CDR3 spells CASSRHGGQGGSEQYF. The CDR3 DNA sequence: TGTGCCAGCAGCCGTCACGGAGGACAGGGCGGGTCCGAGCAGTACTTC.